This T cell receptor beta chain comes out of a study of shared clonotypes between healthy human individuals. Details on this clone: Its antigen remains unidentified.

Study-wide results and caveats: Naive CD4 clonotypes overlapped across several donors at approximately 5.3%.

The V gene's germline CDR1 is SNHLY and CDR2 FYNNEI. After removal of 9 bases from V and 6 bases from J, the junction contained 15 bases not matched to a gene. The CDR3 extends over 17 amino acids. Several immunoSEQ 96-well plates shared each subset's DNA, each plate a replicate. DNA at 200 ng, around 30,000 T cell genomes, went into sorted-subset replicate PCRs. Profiling relied on immunoSEQ multiplex PCR, and the TCRdb table lists in-frame clones only, not all of them. This table holds hundreds of thousands of clones, less than 85% found once. The receptor comes from a man under 40 in good health. V and J are TRBV2 and TRBJ2-1; 12 bases align to TRBD2. Sequenced: memory CD4+ T cells sorted from blood. Subset noted: CD45RA-negative fraction. CDR3: CASRTTSGRLQSNEQFF. Here the CDR3 DNA reads TGTGCCAGTAGGACCACTAGCGGGAGGTTGCAGTCCAATGAGCAGTTCTTC. Variable domain in full (rest from reference TRBV2 and TRBJ2-1): EPEVTQTPSHQVTQMGQEVILRCVPISNHLYFYWYRQILGQKVEFLVSFYNNEISEKSEIFDDQFSVERPDGSNFTLKIRSTKLEDSAMYFCASRTTSGRLQSNEQFFGPGTRLTVL.